Sequencing of this T cell receptor beta chain was carried out in a study of T-cell memory formation after mild COVID-19. At the level of the study: Largely donor-specific TCR clusters were found. Study results and limitations: Some responding clones appeared in pre-infection memory, suggesting cross-reactive memory joined. Contracting clones, day 15 to 85, had balanced CD4/CD8, and later expanders favored CD4+.

Via MiXCR, TCRdb re-called the 5' RACE reads, giving one row per CDR3 protein. The data contain fewer than 600,000 distinct CDR3 sequences, 20% to 25% of them singletons. The CDR3 runs to 15 residues. Germline V gives CDR1 MNHEY, CDR2 SMNVEV (reference sequence). The V end was cut by 0 bases, the J end by 3 bases, with 12 bases between. With regard to this clonotype: Its matching antigen is unknown.

Sequenced: PBMCs or a T cell subset sorted from them (not recorded which). The clonotype originates from an adult woman who had mild COVID-19 (a few samples of this study predate the infection). Cell type and time point are not known. The chain couples TRBV27 to TRBJ2-7, with D unclear. The CDR3 reads CASSLSGPTNYEQYF. In DNA, the CDR3 is TGTGCCAGCAGTTTATCGGGCCCTACTAACTACGAGCAGTACTTC.